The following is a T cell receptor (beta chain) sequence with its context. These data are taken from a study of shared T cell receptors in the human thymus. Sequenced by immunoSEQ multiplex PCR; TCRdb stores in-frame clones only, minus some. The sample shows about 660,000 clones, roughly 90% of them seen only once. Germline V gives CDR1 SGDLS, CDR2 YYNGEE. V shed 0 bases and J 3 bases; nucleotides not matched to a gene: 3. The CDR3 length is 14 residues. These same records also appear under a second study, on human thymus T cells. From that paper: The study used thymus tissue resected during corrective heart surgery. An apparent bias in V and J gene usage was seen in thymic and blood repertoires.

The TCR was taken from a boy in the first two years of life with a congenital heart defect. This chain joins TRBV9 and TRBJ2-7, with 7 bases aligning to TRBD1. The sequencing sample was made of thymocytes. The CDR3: CASSVDPGGYEQYF. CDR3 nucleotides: TGTGCCAGCAGCGTAGATCCAGGGGGCTACGAGCAGTACTTC. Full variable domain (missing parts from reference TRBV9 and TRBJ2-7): DSGVTQTPKHLITATGQRVTLRCSPRSGDLSVYWYQQSLDQGLQFLIQYYNGEERAKGNILERFSAQQFPDLHSELNLSSLELGDSALYFCASSVDPGGYEQYFGPGTRLTVT.